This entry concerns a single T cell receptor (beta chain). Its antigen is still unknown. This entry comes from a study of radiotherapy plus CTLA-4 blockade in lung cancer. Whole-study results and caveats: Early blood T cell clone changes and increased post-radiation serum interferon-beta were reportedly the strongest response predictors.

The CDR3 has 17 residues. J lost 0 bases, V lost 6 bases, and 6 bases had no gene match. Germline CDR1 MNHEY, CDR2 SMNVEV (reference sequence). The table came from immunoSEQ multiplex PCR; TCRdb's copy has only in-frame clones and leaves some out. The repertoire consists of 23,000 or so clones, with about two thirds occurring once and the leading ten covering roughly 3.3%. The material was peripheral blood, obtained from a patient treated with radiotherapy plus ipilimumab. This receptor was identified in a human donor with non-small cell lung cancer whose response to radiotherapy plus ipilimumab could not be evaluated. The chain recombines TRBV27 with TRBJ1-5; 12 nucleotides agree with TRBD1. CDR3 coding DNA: TGTGCCAGCAGGTGGGACAGGGGGCAGGTTAGCAATCAGCCCCAGCATTTT. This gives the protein CASRWDRGQVSNQPQHF.